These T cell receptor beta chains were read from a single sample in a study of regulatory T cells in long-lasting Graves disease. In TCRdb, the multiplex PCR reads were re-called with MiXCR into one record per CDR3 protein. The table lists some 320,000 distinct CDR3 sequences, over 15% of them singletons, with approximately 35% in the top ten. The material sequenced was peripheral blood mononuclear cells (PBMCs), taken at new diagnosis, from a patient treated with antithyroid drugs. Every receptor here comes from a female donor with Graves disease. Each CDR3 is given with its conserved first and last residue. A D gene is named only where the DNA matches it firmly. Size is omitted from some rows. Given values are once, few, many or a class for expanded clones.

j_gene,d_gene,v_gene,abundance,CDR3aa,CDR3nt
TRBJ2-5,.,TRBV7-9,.,CASSPPREETQYF,TGTGCCAGCAGCCCTCCTAGGGAAGAGACCCAGTACTTC
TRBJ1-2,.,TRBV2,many,CASRTAPLGYGYTF,TGTGCCAGCAGGACGGCCCCCTTGGGCTATGGCTACACCTTC
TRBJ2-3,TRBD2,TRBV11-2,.,CASSLGRRLAGGGDTQYF,TGTGCCAGCAGCTTAGGTCGACGTCTAGCGGGAGGGGGGGATACGCAGTATTTT
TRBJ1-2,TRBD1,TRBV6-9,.,CASSYLGGAVPNYGYTF,TGTGCCAGCAGTTACTTAGGGGGCGCGGTTCCGAACTATGGCTACACCTTC
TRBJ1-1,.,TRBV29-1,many,CSAPGTNTEAFF,TGCAGCGCCCCCGGTACGAACACTGAAGCTTTCTTT
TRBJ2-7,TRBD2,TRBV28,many,CASTRGVEQYF,TGTGCCAGCACCCGGGGGGTCGAGCAGTACTTC
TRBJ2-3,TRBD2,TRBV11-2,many,CASTEVAGVSADTQYF,TGTGCCAGCACGGAAGTAGCGGGGGTCAGCGCAGATACGCAGTATTTT
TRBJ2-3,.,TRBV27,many,CASSPAWLDTTDTQYF,TGTGCCAGCAGCCCAGCCTGGCTGGACACCACAGATACGCAGTATTTT
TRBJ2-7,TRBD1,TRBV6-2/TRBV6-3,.,CASSQPGQPPYEQYF,TGTGCCAGCAGTCAGCCGGGACAGCCACCCTACGAGCAGTACTTC
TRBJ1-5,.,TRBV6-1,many,CASIRGGGGNQPQHF,TGTGCCAGCATTCGAGGGGGTGGCGGCAATCAGCCCCAGCATTTT
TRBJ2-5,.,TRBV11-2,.,CASSRQAYQETQYF,TGTGCCAGCAGCAGACAGGCGTACCAAGAGACCCAGTACTTC
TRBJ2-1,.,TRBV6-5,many,CASSYGRLAINEQFF,TGTGCCAGCAGTTACGGGCGGCTAGCCATCAATGAGCAGTTCTTC
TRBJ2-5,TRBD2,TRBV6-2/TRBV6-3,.,CASSYGLAGGYQERETQYF,TGTGCCAGCAGTTACGGACTAGCGGGAGGGTATCAGGAGCGGGAGACCCAGTACTTC
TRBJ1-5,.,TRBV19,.,CASSSRLAQHF,TGTGCCAGTAGTTCTCGGCTGGCCCAGCATTTT
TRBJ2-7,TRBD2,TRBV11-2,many,CASSSGSLAGVNEQYF,TGTGCCAGCAGCTCAGGAAGTCTAGCGGGAGTGAACGAGCAGTACTTC
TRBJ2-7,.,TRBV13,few,CASSSTPPGDGSYEQYF,TGTGCCAGCAGCTCGACCCCACCCGGCGACGGTTCCTACGAGCAGTACTTC
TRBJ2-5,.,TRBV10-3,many,CAIRAGDQETQYF,TGTGCCATCAGGGCAGGGGATCAAGAGACCCAGTACTTC
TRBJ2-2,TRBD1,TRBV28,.,CVSSLTGGTGELFF,TGTGTCAGCAGTTTGACAGGGGGCACCGGGGAGCTGTTTTTT
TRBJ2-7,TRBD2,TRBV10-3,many,CAISDVAGTYEQYF,TGTGCCATCAGTGATGTAGCGGGTACCTACGAGCAGTACTTC
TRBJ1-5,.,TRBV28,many,CASGSGVQPQHF,TGTGCCAGCGGGTCAGGGGTTCAGCCCCAGCATTTT
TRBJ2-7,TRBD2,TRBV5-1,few,CASKPAWASGSTHEQYF,TGCGCCAGCAAACCCGCATGGGCTAGCGGGAGTACTCACGAGCAGTACTTC
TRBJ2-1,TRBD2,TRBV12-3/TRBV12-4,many,CASSPLAGINEQFF,TGTGCCAGCAGCCCACTAGCGGGAATCAATGAGCAGTTCTTC
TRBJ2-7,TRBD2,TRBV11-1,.,CASSQGGTSGLAIEQYF,TGTGCCAGCAGCCAAGGCGGGACTAGCGGACTCGCTATCGAGCAGTACTTC
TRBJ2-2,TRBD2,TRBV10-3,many,CAIGGRLAETGELFF,TGTGCCATCGGAGGGAGGCTAGCGGAGACCGGGGAGCTGTTTTTT
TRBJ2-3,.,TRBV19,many,CASKAREVSTDTQYF,TGTGCCAGTAAGGCCAGGGAGGTTAGCACAGATACGCAGTATTTT
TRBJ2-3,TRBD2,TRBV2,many,CASSGIAGGHPVTQYF,TGTGCCAGCAGTGGTATAGCGGGAGGCCACCCTGTTACGCAGTATTTT
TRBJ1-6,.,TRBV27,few,CASSFQGGRSPLHF,TGTGCCAGCAGTTTCCAGGGTGGTAGGTCACCCCTCCACTTT
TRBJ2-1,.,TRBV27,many,CASSYHGLGKGGNNEQFF,TGTGCCAGCAGTTACCACGGTCTCGGGAAGGGCGGGAACAATGAGCAGTTCTTC
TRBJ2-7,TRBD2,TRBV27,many,CASSWSGRPDEQYF,TGTGCCAGCAGTTGGAGCGGGAGGCCGGACGAGCAGTACTTC
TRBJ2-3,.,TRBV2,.,CASSRTGILTDTQYF,TGTGCCAGCAGTCGTACAGGGATATTGACAGATACGCAGTATTTT
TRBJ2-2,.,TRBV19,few,CASSEQGNTGELFF,TGTGCCAGTAGTGAACAGGGGAACACCGGGGAGCTGTTTTTT
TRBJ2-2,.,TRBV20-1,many,CSARDLRLNTGELFF,TGCAGTGCTAGAGATCTGCGGTTGAACACCGGGGAGCTGTTTTTT
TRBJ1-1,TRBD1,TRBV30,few,CAWSVQGGLEAFF,TGTGCCTGGAGTGTACAAGGGGGCCTAGAAGCTTTCTTT
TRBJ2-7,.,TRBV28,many,CASSSDTWEQYF,TGTGCCAGCAGTTCGGACACCTGGGAGCAGTACTTC
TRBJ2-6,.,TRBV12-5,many,CASGLSRTSRANVLTF,TGTGCTAGTGGTTTGTCCAGGACTTCTCGGGCCAACGTCCTGACTTTC
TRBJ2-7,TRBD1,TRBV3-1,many,CASSLQGVLYEQYF,TGTGCCAGCAGCCTACAGGGGGTACTCTACGAGCAGTACTTC
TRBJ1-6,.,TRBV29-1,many,CSVDPRNLSSYNSPLHF,TGCAGCGTTGACCCCCGCAACCTTAGCTCCTATAATTCACCCCTCCACTTT
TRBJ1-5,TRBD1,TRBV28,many,CASTPPRRTGGPWQPQHF,TGTGCCAGCACTCCTCCTCGCCGGACAGGGGGACCATGGCAGCCCCAGCATTTT
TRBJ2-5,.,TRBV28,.,CASTGLETQYF,TGTGCCAGCACGGGTTTGGAGACCCAGTACTTC
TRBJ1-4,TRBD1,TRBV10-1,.,CASSSGTENEKLFF,TGCGCCAGCAGCTCCGGGACAGAGAATGAAAAACTGTTTTTT